The next 6 T cell receptor beta chains were all read from a single sample in a study of OX40 agonist ivuxolimab in advanced cancers. Profiled with immunoSEQ multiplex PCR; TCRdb holds only in-frame clones, not every one. Of tens of thousands of clones listed, just over 85% were seen once; the top ten hold 3.4%. Sequencing was performed on CD4+ or CD8+ T cells sorted from blood, taken in a trial of the OX40 agonist ivuxolimab. These receptors all come from an adult with an advanced solid tumor such as melanoma, head and neck, liver or kidney cancer.

The rearrangement links TRBV30 to TRBJ2-7; D is unclear. V lost 1 base and J lost 6, with 7 bases in between. The CDR3 covers 11 residues. CDR1 is GTSNPN and CDR2 is SVGIG in the germline V gene (reference sequence). For the CDR3, the DNA is TGTGCCTGGAGTGGCCAGCGCGAGCAGTACTTC. This translates into CAWSGQREQYF.

This chain connects TRBV11-2 to TRBJ1-6; unclear D gene. Germline-derived CDR1 and CDR2 are SGHAT and FQNNGV. The V gene lost 3 bases and the J gene lost 9 bases, with 12 bases spanning the gap. This CDR3 is built from 14 residues. The CDR3 loop reads CASSLVQEVSPLHF. The CDR3 region has the DNA TGTGCCAGCAGCTTGGTTCAGGAGGTTTCACCCCTCCACTTT.

The count of this clone is one. V is TRBV7-3 and J is TRBJ2-7, with D possibly being TRBD2 (6 bases). The germline V gene has CDR1 SGHTA and CDR2 FQGTGA. The CDR3 loop spans 15 amino acids. V shed 2 bases and J shed 3 bases, with 14 bases lying between them. CDR3 sequence reads: CASSLQGGISYEQYF. The CDR3 region has the DNA TGTGCCAGCAGCTTACAGGGAGGAATAAGCTACGAGCAGTACTTC.

The genes are TRBV9 and TRBJ1-6; possibly TRBD1 for D (6 bases). This CDR3 has 14 amino acids. Germline CDR1 is SGDLS and CDR2 is YYNGEE. V lost 6 bases to trimming and J lost 7 bases, with 14 bases between them. CDR3 nucleotides: TGTGCCAGCAAGTCACAGGGCTGGAATTCACCCCTCCACTTT. It yields the protein CASKSQGWNSPLHF.

The CDR3 nucleotides are TGTGCCAGCAGGTCTGGCGGGAGTCAAGGAAAACTGTTTTTT. Protein: CASRSGGSQGKLFF. The genes are TRBV28 and TRBJ1-4; D is ambiguous. The V gene's germline CDR1 is MDHEN and CDR2 SYDVKM. V dropped 6 bases and J dropped 10 bases, with 18 bases sitting between them. CDR3 length: 14 residues. The complete variable domain, with remaining parts taken from reference TRBV28 and TRBJ1-4, reads DVKVTQSSRYLVKRTGEKVFLECVQDMDHENMFWYRQDPGLGLRLIYFSYDVKMKEKGDIPEGYSVSREKKERFSLILESASTNQTSMYLCASRSGGSQGKLFFGSGTQLSVL.

The chain joins TRBV6-5 to TRBJ2-2; a possible D gene is TRBD1 (5 bases). From germline, CDR1 is MNHEY and CDR2 SVGAGI. The CDR3 runs 16 residues. Deletions cut 0 bases from V and 1 base from J, with 9 bases between. The CDR3 DNA is TGTGCCAGCAGTTACTCACCCACAGGGAACACCGGGGAGCTGTTTTTT. It is translated as CASSYSPTGNTGELFF.